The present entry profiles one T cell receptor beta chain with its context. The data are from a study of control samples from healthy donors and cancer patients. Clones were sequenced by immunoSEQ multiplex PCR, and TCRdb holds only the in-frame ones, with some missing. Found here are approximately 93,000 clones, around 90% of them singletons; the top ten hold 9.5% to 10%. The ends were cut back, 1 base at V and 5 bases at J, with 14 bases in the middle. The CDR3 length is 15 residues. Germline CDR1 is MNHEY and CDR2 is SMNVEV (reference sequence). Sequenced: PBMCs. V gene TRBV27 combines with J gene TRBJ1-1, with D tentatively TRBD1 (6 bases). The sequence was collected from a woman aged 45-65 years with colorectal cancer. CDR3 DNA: TGTGCCAGCAGTTTATGGACAGCGGCGGGAACTGAAGCTTTCTTT. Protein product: CASSLWTAAGTEAFF.